This T cell receptor (beta chain) was sequenced for a study of CD8+ T cells in alopecia areata. Reverse transcription of extracted RNA yielded cDNA, which provided the sequencing template. Profiling relied on immunoSEQ multiplex PCR, and the TCRdb table lists in-frame clones only, not all of them. The sample lists 200,000 to 250,000 clones; under 70% were seen once. This CDR3 has 12 amino acids. V lost 8 bases and J lost 4, with 11 bases in between. Germline lookup yields CDR1 MNHEY and CDR2 SMNVEV (reference sequence). Treatment indicated: oral pan-JAK inhibitor, 5-10 mg twice daily. The sequence was obtained from a human donor with alopecia areata. The V gene is TRBV27, the J gene TRBJ1-1; a possible D gene is TRBD1 (5 bases). Sample: CD4+ T cells sorted from blood, taken at week 4, from a patient treated with tofacitinib. The DNA of the CDR3 is TGTGCCAGCTGGGGGTGGGGCACTGAAGCTTTCTTT. It codes for CASWGWGTEAFF.